These 11 T cell receptor beta chains were sequenced from one sample in a study of cytomegalovirus exposure and HLA in healthy donors. Libraries were prepared by immunoSEQ multiplex PCR; TCRdb keeps only in-frame clonotypes and omits some of them. Of about 140,000 clones listed, approximately 84% were seen once; the top ten hold 1.4%. Sequencing used PBMCs. These TCRs come from a woman in her twenties or thirties in good health and CMV-seronegative.

J is TRBJ2-5 and V is TRBV30; no reliable D call. From germline, CDR1 is GTSNPN and CDR2 SVGIG (reference sequence). The CDR3 is made up of 11 amino acids. V was clipped by 0 bases and J by 5 bases, with 4 bases between them. The CDR3 DNA sequence: TGTGCCTGGAGTGTCAGTGAGACCCAGTACTTC. The encoded protein is CAWSVSETQYF.

This chain links TRBV6-5 with TRBJ2-1; 7 positions match TRBD2. The CDR3 is 15 amino acids. Germline values: CDR1 MNHEY, CDR2 SVGAGI. J gave up 4 bases and V 6 bases, and 9 bases lay outside the gene matches. CDR3 nucleotides: TGTGCCAGCAGGCGAACCGGGGGGACGTACAATGAGCAGTTCTTC. Translated, it gives CASRRTGGTYNEQFF.

The chain joins TRBV2 to TRBJ1-6, with D possibly matching TRBD1 (5 bases). CDR1 SNHLY and CDR2 FYNNEI come from the germline V gene. Trimming stripped 2 bases from V and 9 bases from J, with 14 bases between. The CDR3 contains 15 residues. The chain's CDR3 is CASSERVRDRSPLHF. The CDR3 DNA is TGTGCCAGCAGTGAAAGGGTCAGGGATCGTTCACCCCTCCACTTT.

The V call is TRBV10-3, the J call TRBJ2-7; 16 bases match TRBD2. The CDR3 contains 16 residues. Germline loops: CDR1 ENHRY, CDR2 SYGVKD. V lost 10 bases and J lost 7; bases outside the gene matches: 13. The CDR3 sequence: CATSSGTSGGAGEQYF. CDR3 DNA: TGTGCCACTTCATCCGGGACTAGCGGGGGGGCAGGTGAGCAGTACTTC.

In regard to this clone: This sample includes further DNA sequences coding for the same CDR3. This chain uses TRBV18 with TRBJ2-3, with 8 bases fitting TRBD1. The J segment lost 1 base and the V segment lost 3 bases, leaving 0 bases of the junction unmatched. Germline CDR1 reads KGHSH; CDR2 reads LQKENI. The CDR3 contains 14 residues. The CDR3 bases are TGTGCCAGCTCACCGACAGGGGGCACAGATACGCAGTATTTT. Translating gives CASSPTGGTDTQYF.

The sample holds one count of this clone. This sequence joins TRBV29-1 and TRBJ1-5; perhaps TRBD1 as D (6 bases). The CDR3 loop spans 15 amino acids. Looked up from germline, CDR1 is SQVTM and CDR2 is ANQGSEA. The germline V and J ends were trimmed by 5 bases and 2 bases, with 16 bases remaining between them. The CDR3 nucleotides are TGCAGCGTTCAAACAGGGACCGGGGGCAATCAGCCCCAGCATTTT. Translating it yields CSVQTGTGGNQPQHF.

The genes are TRBV5-4 and TRBJ1-1; D uncertain. The germline V and J ends were trimmed by 4 bases and 1 base, with 8 bases remaining between them. CDR3 length equals 13 residues. The germline gives CDR1 SGHNT, CDR2 YYREEE (reference sequence). CDR3 nucleotide sequence: TGTGCCAGCAGCAAACAAGAGAACACTGAAGCTTTCTTT. It is translated as CASSKQENTEAFF.

The V gene is TRBV5-1, the J gene TRBJ1-2, with 9 nucleotides matching TRBD1. Trimming removed 0 bases from V and 3 bases from J; junction bases left unmatched: 3. Germline assignment: CDR1 SGHRS and CDR2 YFSETQ. This CDR3 is 15 amino acids long. CDR3 nucleotide sequence: TGCGCCAGCAGCTTGGGGACAGGGGTGGACTATGGCTACACCTTC. Translation: CASSLGTGVDYGYTF.

The chain carries TRBV28 and TRBJ2-7; 7 bases are a match to TRBD1. Trimming took 4 bases from V and 2 from J; bases not matched to a gene: 5. CDR1 and CDR2 from the germline V gene are MDHEN and SYDVKM. The CDR3 is 14 amino acids. The CDR3 sequence: CASSSRQGTYEQYF. For the CDR3, the DNA is TGTGCCAGCAGTTCCAGACAGGGAACCTACGAGCAGTACTTC.

The chain carries TRBV7-3 and TRBJ1-1; 7 bases are a match to TRBD1. The CDR3 extends over 18 amino acids. The V and J ends lost 0 bases and 4 bases, in that order; junction bases with no gene match: 14. CDR1 and CDR2 (germline): SGHTA, FQGTGA. This chain's CDR3 is CASSLTPIGGGAGTEAFF. The CDR3 nucleotides are TGTGCCAGCAGCTTAACGCCAATTGGAGGGGGCGCGGGCACTGAAGCTTTCTTT.

The V and J genes are TRBV7-3 and TRBJ2-1, with 7 bases lining up with TRBD2. CDR3 length equals 16 residues. With 0 bases clipped from V and 2 bases from J, the junction kept 4 bases outside the gene matches. The germline CDR1 and CDR2 sequences are SGHTA and FQGTGA. The CDR3 nucleotides are TGTGCCAGCAGCTTAACGGGGGGGACTACCTACAATGAGCAGTTCTTC. Protein sequence: CASSLTGGTTYNEQFF. Supplemented by reference TRBV7-3 and TRBJ2-1, the full variable domain reads GAGVSQTPSNKVTEKGKYVELRCDPISGHTALYWYRQSLGQGPEFLIYFQGTGAADDSGLPNDRFFAVRPEGSVSTLKIQRTERGDSAVYLCASSLTGGTTYNEQFFGPGTRLTVL.